This T cell receptor beta chain was observed in a study of tumor-infiltrating lymphocytes in localized non-small cell lung cancer. Study in general: Patients included smokers and never-smokers with various histologies, some sampled after neoadjuvant chemotherapy. Whole-study results and caveats: IM1 and IM2 tumors showed no difference in T-cell fraction.

CDR1 and CDR2 from the germline V gene are SGDLS and YYNGEE. V was clipped by 4 bases and J by 1 base, with 11 bases between them. The length of the CDR3 is 14 residues. With regard to this clone: What it recognizes is unknown.

The table came from immunoSEQ multiplex PCR; TCRdb's copy has only in-frame clones and leaves some out. The table lists 13,000 to 15,000 clones, 81% of them singletons. The J gene is TRBJ1-2, the V gene TRBV9; weak D call: TRBD1 (6 bases). Source material: lung tumor tissue. This TCR was recovered from a human donor with non-small cell lung cancer. This CDR3 reads CASSQGTFNYGYTF. The CDR3 DNA is TGTGCCAGCAGCCAGGGGACATTTAACTATGGCTACACCTTC. The full variable domain, rest sourced from reference TRBV9 and TRBJ1-2, is DSGVTQTPKHLITATGQRVTLRCSPRSGDLSVYWYQQSLDQGLQFLIQYYNGEERAKGNILERFSAQQFPDLHSELNLSSLELGDSALYFCASSQGTFNYGYTFGSGTRLTVV.